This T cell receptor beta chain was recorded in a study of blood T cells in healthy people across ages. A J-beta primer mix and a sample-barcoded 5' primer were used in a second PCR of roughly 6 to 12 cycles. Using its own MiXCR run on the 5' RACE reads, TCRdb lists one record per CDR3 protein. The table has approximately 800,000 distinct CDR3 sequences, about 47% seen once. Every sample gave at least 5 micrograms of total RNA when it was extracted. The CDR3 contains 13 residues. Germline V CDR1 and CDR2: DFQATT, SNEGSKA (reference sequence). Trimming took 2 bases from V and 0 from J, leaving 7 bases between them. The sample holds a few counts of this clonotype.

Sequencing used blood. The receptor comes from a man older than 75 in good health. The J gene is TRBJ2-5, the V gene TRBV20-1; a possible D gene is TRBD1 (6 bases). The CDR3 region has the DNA TGCAGTGCTAGAACAGGGTACCAAGAGACCCAGTACTTC. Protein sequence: CSARTGYQETQYF.